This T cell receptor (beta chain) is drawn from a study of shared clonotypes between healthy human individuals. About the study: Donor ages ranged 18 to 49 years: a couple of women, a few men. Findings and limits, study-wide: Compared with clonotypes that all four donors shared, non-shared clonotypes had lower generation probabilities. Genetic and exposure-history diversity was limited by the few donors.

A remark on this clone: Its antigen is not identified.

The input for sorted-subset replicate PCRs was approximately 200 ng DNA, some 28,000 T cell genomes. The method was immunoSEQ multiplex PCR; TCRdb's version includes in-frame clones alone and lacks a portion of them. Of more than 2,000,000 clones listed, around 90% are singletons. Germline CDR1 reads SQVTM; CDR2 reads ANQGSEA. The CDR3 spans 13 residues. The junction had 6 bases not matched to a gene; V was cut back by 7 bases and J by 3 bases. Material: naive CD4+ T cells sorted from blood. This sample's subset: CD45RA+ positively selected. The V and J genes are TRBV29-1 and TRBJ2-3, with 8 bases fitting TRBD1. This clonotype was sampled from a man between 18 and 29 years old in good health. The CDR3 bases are TGCAGCGGCCGTACAGGGGGAACAGATACGCAGTATTTT. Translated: CSGRTGGTDTQYF.